The 21 T cell receptor beta chains presented below share a single source sample, sequenced in a study of T cell changes during pregnancy in multiple sclerosis (dated by TCRdb to the late 2010s). Library construction relied on the immunoSEQ multiplex PCR assay. TCRdb carries this immuneACCESS record with in-frame sequences only. Its versions omit some clonotypes, under half of them owing to an unresolved V gene in the studies checked, with the rest unexplained. The table for this sample lists approximately 41,000 clones; about 90% of them were counted only once. The top ten hold roughly 0.55% of the sample. This specimen consisted of CD4+ T cells from peripheral blood mononuclear cells, obtained in the second trimester of pregnancy. All receptors derive from a female donor with multiple sclerosis, enrolled in a pregnancy study.

The V call is TRBV13, the J call TRBJ2-1; 12 bases agree with TRBD1. The germline CDR1 and CDR2 sequences are PRHDT and FYEKMQ (reference sequence). The CDR3 has 15 amino acids. J gave up 10 bases and V 4 bases, and 8 bases lay outside the gene matches. CDR3 DNA sequence: TGTGCCAGCAGCTCATCGGGACAGGGGGCTGGAGAGCAGTTCTTC. It yields the protein CASSSSGQGAGEQFF.

The chain links TRBV19 to TRBJ2-1; maybe TRBD2 (5 bases). Trimming shortened V by 1 base and J by 0 bases, and 10 bases separated the two germline ends. Germline-derived CDR1 and CDR2 are LNHDA and SQIVND (reference sequence). CDR3 size: 16 residues. CDR3 region: CASSIGRALSYNEQFF. The CDR3 region has the DNA TGTGCCAGTAGTATAGGGCGGGCCCTCTCCTACAATGAGCAGTTCTTC. Based on the CDR3 plus reference TRBV19 and TRBJ2-1, the full variable domain is DGGITQSPKYLFRKEGQNVTLSCEQNLNHDAMYWYRQDPGQGLRLIYYSQIVNDFQKGDIAEGYSVSREKKESFPLTVTSAQKNPTAFYLCASSIGRALSYNEQFFGPGTRLTVL.

The rearrangement uses TRBV6-5 and TRBJ1-2; D gene ambiguous. The V gene's germline CDR1 is MNHEY and CDR2 SVGAGI. Trimming pared 4 bases from V and 4 bases from J, leaving 7 bases between. The CDR3 totals 12 residues. DNA of the CDR3: TGTGCCAGCAGTTTCAACAGCTATGGCTACACCTTC. This gives the protein CASSFNSYGYTF.

This clone has just one count. The V and J genes are TRBV5-1 and TRBJ2-1; perhaps TRBD2 as D (6 bases). CDR3 length: 16 residues. Germline CDR1 is SGHRS and CDR2 is YFSETQ. V was clipped by 5 bases and J by 1 base, with 16 bases between them. The CDR3 is CASRNPWGTSYNEQFF. CDR3 bases: TGCGCCAGCAGAAACCCATGGGGGACTTCCTACAATGAGCAGTTCTTC.

V gene TRBV20-1 combines with J gene TRBJ2-7; possibly TRBD2 for D (6 bases). Between the trimmed V and J ends, which lost 7 bases and 3 bases, there was a span of 10 bases. The CDR3 covers 11 residues. Germline loops: CDR1 DFQATT, CDR2 SNEGSKA (reference sequence). The CDR3 DNA reads as TGCAGTGGGGGGGTGCTCTACGAGCAGTACTTC. It specifies CSGGVLYEQYF.

The genes are TRBV7-6 and TRBJ1-1; weak D call: TRBD1 (5 bases). Trimming cost V 0 bases and J 2 bases, with 7 bases left between them. The length of the CDR3 is 14 residues. The V gene's germline CDR1 is SGHVS and CDR2 FNYEAQ. The DNA for the CDR3 is TGTGCCAGCAGCTTAGCAGGGGCTAACACTGAAGCTTTCTTT. It encodes CASSLAGANTEAFF.

The chain couples TRBV29-1 to TRBJ2-1; possible D gene TRBD1, 6 bases. Trimming left V 3 bases short and J 4 bases short, with 10 bases between. Germline V CDR1 and CDR2: SQVTM, ANQGSEA. The CDR3 covers 13 residues. This CDR3 is CSVDGQSYNEQFF. CDR3 coding DNA: TGCAGCGTTGATGGACAGAGTTACAATGAGCAGTTCTTC.

This clone was detected only once. V gene TRBV6-6 combines with J gene TRBJ2-1; TRBD2 matches 7 bases. With 6 bases clipped from V and 2 bases from J, the junction kept 10 bases outside the gene matches. The CDR3 covers 16 residues. The germline V gene encodes CDR1 MNHNY and CDR2 SVGAGI (reference sequence). The CDR3 region is CASSPFSGPAYNEQFF. CDR3 nucleotides: TGTGCCAGCAGCCCTTTTAGCGGGCCCGCCTACAATGAGCAGTTCTTC.

The gene calls are TRBV7-2 and TRBJ2-3; 9 nucleotides agree with TRBD1. The germline CDR1 and CDR2 sequences are SGHTA and FQGNSA. The V segment lost 5 bases and the J segment 10 bases; nucleotides outside the gene matches: 10. This CDR3 contains 14 residues. Here the CDR3 DNA reads TGTGCCAGCAGCCGCGAACAGGGGGCGATTGCGCAGTATTTT. Residues: CASSREQGAIAQYF.

V and J are TRBV4-3 and TRBJ2-2, with 10 bases lining up with TRBD2. This CDR3 has 18 amino acids. V lost 1 base to trimming and J lost 5 bases; unmatched junction nucleotides: 10. CDR1 is LGHNA, CDR2 YSLEER, per germline. The CDR3: CASSQGQGSGRGTGELFF. CDR3 nucleotide sequence: TGCGCCAGCAGCCAAGGACAAGGAAGCGGGAGGGGGACCGGGGAGCTGTTTTTT.

The chain joins TRBV30 to TRBJ1-2; 8 nucleotides line up with TRBD1. CDR3 size: 11 residues. Trimming took 1 base from V and 11 from J; bases not matched to a gene: 3. Germline CDR1 GTSNPN, CDR2 SVGIG (reference sequence). The CDR3 sequence is CAWSGQGKYTF. CDR3 nucleotides: TGTGCCTGGAGTGGACAGGGGAAATACACCTTC.

The V call is TRBV18, the J call TRBJ2-7; tentatively, D is TRBD1 (6 bases). V lost 4 bases and J lost 2, with 12 bases in between. The CDR3 is 14 amino acids. Germline V gene sequence: CDR1 KGHSH, CDR2 LQKENI. The CDR3 sequence: CASSRRDMPYEQYF. The CDR3 bases are TGTGCCAGCTCACGCCGGGACATGCCCTACGAGCAGTACTTC.

This clone was seen a few times. This chain joins TRBV28 and TRBJ1-1; D gene unclear. The CDR3 sequence is 12 residues long. In germline, CDR1 is MDHEN, CDR2 SYDVKM. The V end was cut by 5 bases, the J end by 3 bases, with 7 bases between. As DNA, the CDR3 is TGTGCCAGCAGTCTCCCCTACACTGAAGCTTTCTTT. This sequence encodes CASSLPYTEAFF.

The gene calls are TRBV30 and TRBJ2-3; 16 bases align to TRBD2. J gave up 5 bases and V 2 bases, and 13 bases lay outside the gene matches. Germline V lookup: CDR1 GTSNPN, CDR2 SVGIG (reference sequence). This CDR3 region has 19 residues. The CDR3 sequence is CAWSPPGLAGGPRKDTQYF. The CDR3 DNA is TGTGCCTGGAGTCCGCCGGGACTAGCGGGAGGGCCAAGGAAAGATACGCAGTATTTT.

This chain uses TRBV9 with TRBJ2-6; D gene ambiguous. The ends were cut back, 0 bases at V and 2 bases at J, with 3 bases in the middle. Germline values: CDR1 SGDLS, CDR2 YYNGEE. The CDR3 totals 14 residues. The CDR3 reads CASSVAAGANVLTF. The CDR3 DNA is TGTGCCAGCAGCGTAGCGGCTGGGGCCAACGTCCTGACTTTC.

Here the CDR3 DNA reads TGTGCCAGCAGTTACTTTGTGGGGGGATCCTACGAGCAGTACTTC. Its protein product is CASSYFVGGSYEQYF. This chain connects TRBV27 to TRBJ2-7; a possible D gene is TRBD2 (6 bases). The V gene's germline CDR1 is MNHEY and CDR2 SMNVEV (reference sequence). The CDR3 is made up of 15 amino acids. V lost 4 bases and J 1 base, leaving 14 bases between the germline ends.

The gene calls are TRBV7-9 and TRBJ2-6; D may be TRBD1 (6 bases). The CDR3 loop spans 15 amino acids. Germline CDR1 and CDR2: SEHNR and FQNEAQ (reference sequence). V dropped 5 bases and J dropped 1 base, with 9 bases sitting between them. CDR3 DNA sequence: TGTGCCAGCAGCGATACAGGGTCTGGGGCCAACGTCCTGACTTTC. This encodes CASSDTGSGANVLTF. Full variable domain (remainder filled in from reference TRBV7-9 and TRBJ2-6): DTGVSQNPRHKITKRGQNVTFRCDPISEHNRLYWYRQTLGQGPEFLTYFQNEAQLEKSRLLSDRFSAERPKGSFSTLEIQRTEQGDSAMYLCASSDTGSGANVLTFGAGSRLTVL.

The V gene is TRBV7-9, the J gene TRBJ2-3, with 8 bases identical to TRBD2. Germline V gene sequence: CDR1 SEHNR, CDR2 FQNEAQ (reference sequence). This CDR3 is built from 14 residues. Trimming cost V 3 bases and J 4 bases; bases outside gene matches: 3. The CDR3 reads CASSLTGGADTQYF. The CDR3 DNA reads as TGTGCCAGCAGCTTGACGGGAGGGGCAGATACGCAGTATTTT.

The chain carries TRBV19 and TRBJ1-5; D is ambiguous. The CDR3 has 13 residues. Between the trimmed V and J ends, which lost 1 base and 7 bases, there was a span of 8 bases. Looked up from germline, CDR1 is LNHDA and CDR2 is SQIVND (reference sequence). CDR3 in amino acids: CASSIGPLQPQHF. The DNA for the CDR3 is TGTGCCAGTAGTATAGGTCCCTTACAGCCCCAGCATTTT.

This chain links TRBV2 with TRBJ2-2; 8 bases line up with TRBD2. The V and J ends lost 7 bases and 0 bases, in that order; junction bases with no gene match: 7. Germline values: CDR1 SNHLY, CDR2 FYNNEI. This CDR3 contains 16 residues. The CDR3 DNA follows: TGTGCCAGCATCGGACTAGCCAAACCGAACACCGGGGAGCTGTTTTTT. It encodes CASIGLAKPNTGELFF.

The chain has TRBV4-3 and TRBJ1-6; no firm D call. Germline V gene data show CDR1 as LGHNA and CDR2 as YSLEER. V shed 0 bases and J shed 2 bases, with 8 bases lying between them. The CDR3 contains 16 residues. CDR3 in DNA: TGCGCCAGCAGCCAAGAACCCGGGGCCTATAATTCACCCCTCCACTTT. Translated: CASSQEPGAYNSPLHF.